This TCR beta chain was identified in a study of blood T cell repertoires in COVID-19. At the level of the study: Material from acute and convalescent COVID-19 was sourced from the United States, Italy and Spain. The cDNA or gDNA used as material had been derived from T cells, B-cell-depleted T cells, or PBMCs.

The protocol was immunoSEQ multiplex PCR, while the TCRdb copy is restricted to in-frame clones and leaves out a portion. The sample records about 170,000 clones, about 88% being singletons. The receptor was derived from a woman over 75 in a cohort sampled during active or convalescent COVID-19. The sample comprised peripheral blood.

In DNA form, the CDR3 reads TGCACTGTGTCATATGAGGAAAAACTGTTTTTT. Translating gives CTVSYEEKLFF. V usage is TRBV20-1 and J usage is TRBJ1-4; D is unresolved. The CDR3 covers 11 residues. Germline lookup yields CDR1 DFQATT and CDR2 SNEGSKA (reference sequence).